These 23 T cell receptor beta chains share one sample of origin, sequenced in a study of blood T cell repertoires in COVID-19. The method was immunoSEQ multiplex PCR; TCRdb's version includes in-frame clones alone and lacks a portion of them. The sample records about 350,000 clones, roughly 87% being singletons. The sequencing input was PBMCs or T cells enriched from blood (not recorded which). The receptor source for this set is a woman under 40 who had recovered from COVID-19.

The CDR3 nucleotides read TGTGCCAGCTCAGCCGACAGGGAGGACTATGGCTACACCTTC. It codes for CASSADREDYGYTF. This chain joins TRBV18 and TRBJ1-2, with TRBD1 identical over 7 bases. Germline lookup yields CDR1 KGHSH and CDR2 LQKENI. The ends lost 5 bases at V and 3 bases at J; junction bases unmatched: 6. The CDR3 is made up of 14 amino acids.

This rearrangement joins TRBV12-3 or TRBV12-4 to TRBJ2-1; perhaps TRBD1 as D (5 bases). The CDR3 extends over 13 amino acids. V lost 5 bases and J 9 bases, leaving 14 bases between the germline ends. CDR3 protein: CASSGDSMSEQFF. The CDR3 nucleotides are TGTGCCAGCAGTGGAGACAGTATGAGTGAGCAGTTCTTC.

This clone was counted a single time. The V gene is TRBV30, the J gene TRBJ1-4; D not certain. The V end lost 0 bases, the J end lost 8 bases, and 10 bases lay between the germline ends. This CDR3 is built from 13 residues. The germline gives CDR1 GTSNPN, CDR2 SVGIG (reference sequence). The CDR3 region has the DNA TGTGCCTGGAGTGTACACCCGGGGGAAAAACTGTTTTTT. Translated, it gives CAWSVHPGEKLFF.

This sequence joins TRBV5-4 and TRBJ2-1; 9 nucleotides agree with TRBD2. Germline CDR1 SGHNT, CDR2 YYREEE (reference sequence). J gave up 2 bases and V 0 bases, and 6 bases lay outside the gene matches. The CDR3 is made up of 17 amino acids. The chain's CDR3 is CASSLASGGPTYNEQFF. The CDR3 nucleotides read TGTGCCAGCAGCTTGGCCAGCGGGGGGCCGACCTACAATGAGCAGTTCTTC.

The rearrangement joins TRBV7-2 to TRBJ2-1; 8 positions agree with TRBD2. Germline trimming cut 4 bases from V and 9 bases from J; bases unmatched to any gene: 17. This CDR3 has 17 residues. Germline CDR1 SGHTA, CDR2 FQGNSA. CDR3 amino acids: CASSSSSGTPGGGEQFF. The CDR3 DNA reads TGTGCCAGCAGCTCCTCATCCGGGACCCCGGGGGGGGGTGAGCAGTTCTTC.

The sample holds one count of this clone. The chain has TRBV7-7 and TRBJ2-7, with TRBD2 matching over 7 bases. Trimming removed 1 base from V and 2 bases from J; junction bases left unmatched: 14. The CDR3 has 18 amino acids. Germline CDR1 is SSHAT and CDR2 is FNYEAQ (reference sequence). The DNA for the CDR3 is TGTGCCAGCAGCTTAGAGGGCCCCACAGCGGGGCAACCCTACGAGCAGTACTTC. Its translation is CASSLEGPTAGQPYEQYF.

The chain employs TRBV7-9 and TRBJ2-7; 13 positions match TRBD2. This CDR3 has 15 residues. With V trimmed by 5 bases and J by 4 bases, 5 bases remained unmatched. Per germline, CDR1 SEHNR and CDR2 FQNEAQ (reference sequence). Written as DNA, the CDR3 is TGTGCCAGCAGCCCACAACTAGCGGGGGGGTACGAGCAGTACTTC. This codes for CASSPQLAGGYEQYF.

This rearrangement joins TRBV28 to TRBJ2-3; maybe TRBD1 (5 bases). CDR1 is MDHEN, CDR2 SYDVKM, per germline. This CDR3 has 15 amino acids. V shed 8 bases and J shed 0 bases, with 15 bases lying between them. As DNA, the CDR3 is TGTGCCAGCCCCCGGTCCAGGGCAAGCACAGATACGCAGTATTTT. This codes for CASPRSRASTDTQYF.

The chain is built from TRBV30 and TRBJ1-2, with D possibly matching TRBD1 (6 bases). V shed 8 bases and J shed 3 bases, with 13 bases lying between them. From germline, CDR1 is GTSNPN and CDR2 SVGIG (reference sequence). CDR3 length: 12 amino acids. The DNA for the CDR3 is TGTGCCCATACTCAGGGGTACTATGGCTACACCTTC. Its translation: CAHTQGYYGYTF.

J is TRBJ2-7 and V is TRBV6-5, with D perhaps matching TRBD2 (5 bases). V was shortened by 5 bases and J by 1 base, with 9 bases between the two germline ends. CDR1 is MNHEY and CDR2 is SVGAGI in the germline V gene. The CDR3 is 13 amino acids. For the CDR3, the DNA is TGTGCCAGCAGTAGGACTGAATCCTACGAGCAGTACTTC. Amino acid sequence: CASSRTESYEQYF.

The chain employs TRBV19 and TRBJ2-5; a weak D match, TRBD1 (6 bases). Between the trimmed V and J ends, which lost 5 bases and 0 bases, there was a span of 19 bases. Germline CDR1 is LNHDA and CDR2 is SQIVND (reference sequence). The CDR3 is made up of 17 amino acids. The CDR3, as DNA: TGTGCCAGTAGTCGCTCAGGACAGAATTTGTACCAAGAGACCCAGTACTTC. This translates into CASSRSGQNLYQETQYF. The full variable domain, completed using reference TRBV19 and TRBJ2-5, is DGGITQSPKYLFRKEGQNVTLSCEQNLNHDAMYWYRQDPGQGLRLIYYSQIVNDFQKGDIAEGYSVSREKKESFPLTVTSAQKNPTAFYLCASSRSGQNLYQETQYFGPGTRLLVL.

J is TRBJ1-2 and V is TRBV11-2; 11 nucleotides align to TRBD1. CDR1 and CDR2 from the germline V gene are SGHAT and FQNNGV. V dropped 4 bases and J dropped 4; count of bases not matched to a gene: 14. This CDR3 contains 18 residues. The CDR3 here is CASSSADRGRAGGYGYTF. Here the CDR3 DNA reads TGTGCCAGCAGCTCCGCGGACAGGGGGCGCGCGGGGGGCTATGGCTACACCTTC.

The genes are TRBV4-1 and TRBJ1-1, with D perhaps TRBD1 (5 bases). Looked up from germline, CDR1 is MGHRA and CDR2 is YSYEKL. The CDR3 length is 13 residues. Trimming pared 4 bases from V and 1 base from J, leaving 7 bases between. The CDR3 is CASSPRGNTEAFF. The CDR3 DNA is TGCGCCAGCAGCCCTAGGGGGAACACTGAAGCTTTCTTT.

The sample holds a few counts of this clone. This chain links TRBV28 with TRBJ1-2, with D unclear. V was cut by 5 bases and J by 6 bases, with 7 bases left in between. Germline-derived CDR1 and CDR2 are MDHEN and SYDVKM. This CDR3 is built from 11 residues. CDR3 sequence (DNA): TGTGCCAGCAGTCCAGCGGATGGCTACACCTTC. Its protein is CASSPADGYTF.

In this sample, this clone turned up a few times. The rearrangement joins TRBV19 to TRBJ2-2; TRBD1 agrees at 9 bases. The V and J ends lost 6 bases and 1 base, in that order; junction bases with no gene match: 12. The germline V gene encodes CDR1 LNHDA and CDR2 SQIVND (reference sequence). This CDR3 is 18 amino acids long. The CDR3 DNA reads as TGTGCCAGTAGAGAGACAGGGGGTCAAACACTGAACACCGGGGAGCTGTTTTTT. Translated: CASRETGGQTLNTGELFF.

This clone was seen only once. The rearrangement uses TRBV24-1 and TRBJ2-5; D possibly corresponds to TRBD2 (5 bases). V lost 7 bases and J 7 bases, leaving 21 bases between the germline ends. The CDR3 has 15 amino acids. Germline-derived CDR1 and CDR2 are KGHDR and SFDVKD. DNA for the CDR3: TGTGCCACCAGCGGGGTGGGAGCCGACCGAGGGACCCAGTACTTC. Translating it yields CATSGVGADRGTQYF.

This clone was observed a single time. The chain links TRBV5-7 to TRBJ1-3, with D unclear. TRBV5-7 is marked as an open reading frame, function uncertain. With 0 bases removed from V and 0 bases from J, the gap between germline ends came to 7 bases. The CDR3 is made up of 15 amino acids. The CDR3 loop reads CASSLARNSGNTIYF. For the CDR3, the DNA is TGTGCCAGCAGCTTGGCCAGGAACTCTGGAAACACCATATATTTT.

CDR3 residues: CASSSRPQNTEAFF. The CDR3, as DNA: TGTGCCAGCAGCTCCAGGCCCCAGAACACTGAAGCTTTCTTT. The chain has TRBV7-2 and TRBJ1-1; D not resolved. CDR1 is SGHTA and CDR2 is FQGNSA in the germline V gene. The CDR3 sequence is 14 residues long. The V gene lost 4 bases and the J gene lost 1 base, with 10 bases spanning the gap.

The J gene is TRBJ1-1, the V gene TRBV29-1, with a possible D match to TRBD1 (6 bases). Germline assignment: CDR1 SQVTM and CDR2 ANQGSEA. The CDR3 extends over 13 amino acids. The germline V and J ends were trimmed by 6 bases and 4 bases, with 15 bases remaining between them. CDR3 sequence (DNA): TGCAGCGTCGTAACAGGGTTGATCACTGAAGCTTTCTTT. Its protein product is CSVVTGLITEAFF.

The chain employs TRBV5-1 and TRBJ2-7; unclear D gene. CDR3 size: 12 residues. The germline V gene has CDR1 SGHRS and CDR2 YFSETQ. The ends were cut back, 0 bases at V and 5 bases at J, with 6 bases in the middle. DNA of the CDR3: TGCGCCAGCAGCTTGGTTTCTGACGAGCAGTACTTC. As protein: CASSLVSDEQYF.

The V and J genes are TRBV19 and TRBJ1-1; TRBD1 matches at 8 bases. V lost 5 bases and J lost 2; bases outside the gene matches: 7. The CDR3 runs 15 residues. Per germline, CDR1 LNHDA and CDR2 SQIVND (reference sequence). The CDR3 bases are TGTGCCAGTAGTGCCGACAGGGGCTCAAACACTGAAGCTTTCTTT. It encodes CASSADRGSNTEAFF. The whole variable domain, remainder taken from reference TRBV19 and TRBJ1-1, is DGGITQSPKYLFRKEGQNVTLSCEQNLNHDAMYWYRQDPGQGLRLIYYSQIVNDFQKGDIAEGYSVSREKKESFPLTVTSAQKNPTAFYLCASSADRGSNTEAFFGQGTRLTVV.

This chain links TRBV5-6 with TRBJ1-5; a possible D gene is TRBD1 (5 bases). Per the germline V gene, CDR1 is SGHDT and CDR2 is YYEEEE. Deletions cut 1 base from V and 5 bases from J, with 16 bases between. The CDR3 extends over 16 amino acids. Here the CDR3 reads CASSLRRGVRDQPQHF. The CDR3 region has the DNA TGTGCCAGCAGCTTGAGGAGGGGCGTGAGGGATCAGCCCCAGCATTTT.

The chain recombines TRBV24-1 with TRBJ1-3, with D perhaps TRBD1 (5 bases). V was clipped by 7 bases and J by 5 bases, with 17 bases between them. Germline assignment: CDR1 KGHDR and CDR2 SFDVKD. This CDR3 is 15 amino acids long. The CDR3 region is CATSTNVGLRNTIYF. CDR3 nucleotides: TGTGCCACCAGCACCAATGTGGGGCTACGAAACACCATATATTTT.